The 23 T cell receptor beta chains given below trace back to one sample, sequenced in a study of blood T cell repertoires in COVID-19. TCRdb's table, derived via immunoSEQ multiplex PCR, lists solely in-frame clones and lacks some. The sample has about 170,000 clones; 80% to 85% are singletons. Input material: peripheral blood. All receptors derive from a woman aged 80 or older with active or convalescent COVID-19.

This rearrangement joins TRBV9 to TRBJ1-6, with 8 bases identical to TRBD1. With 4 bases clipped from V and 7 bases from J, the junction kept 7 bases outside the gene matches. The CDR3 consists of 15 residues. Germline loops: CDR1 SGDLS, CDR2 YYNGEE. Here the CDR3 reads CASSPSQGANSPLHF. CDR3 bases: TGTGCCAGCAGCCCGTCCCAGGGGGCGAATTCACCCCTCCACTTT.

The chain carries TRBV10-3 and TRBJ2-1, with 7 nucleotides matching TRBD2. V shed 3 bases and J 6 bases; nucleotides not matched to a gene: 8. In germline, CDR1 is ENHRY, CDR2 SYGVKD. The CDR3 has 15 residues. The DNA for the CDR3 is TGTGCCATCAGTGAAAAGGGAGGGGCCGGCAATGAGCAGTTCTTC. Translation gives CAISEKGGAGNEQFF.

The CDR3 is CASSPLGQGSSGNTIYF. Here the CDR3 DNA reads TGCGCCAGCAGCCCCCTAGGACAGGGGAGCTCTGGAAACACCATATATTTT. The chain links TRBV4-1 to TRBJ1-3, with 9 positions matching TRBD1. V trimming: 4 bases; J trimming: 0 bases; junction bases outside the gene matches: 7. The CDR3 length is 17 residues. Germline-derived CDR1 and CDR2 are MGHRA and YSYEKL.

The genes are TRBV5-1 and TRBJ2-1; TRBD2 matches 12 bases. This CDR3 has 16 residues. The V gene's germline CDR1 is SGHRS and CDR2 YFSETQ. After removal of 1 base from V and 6 bases from J, the junction contained 5 bases not matched to a gene. CDR3 sequence: CASSLPSGGARNEQFF. CDR3 DNA: TGCGCCAGCAGCTTGCCTAGCGGGGGGGCCCGCAATGAGCAGTTCTTC.

This sequence joins TRBV19 and TRBJ1-5; 8 positions match TRBD1. V trimming: 4 bases; J trimming: 7 bases; junction bases outside the gene matches: 3. Per germline, CDR1 LNHDA and CDR2 SQIVND (reference sequence). CDR3 length equals 13 residues. CDR3 DNA: TGTGCCAGTAGTACGGACAGGGTCCAGCCCCAGCATTTT. This codes for CASSTDRVQPQHF.

The chain uses TRBV5-4 and TRBJ2-3; 8 bases match TRBD2. Germline CDR1 reads SGHNT; CDR2 reads YYREEE (reference sequence). V was pared by 3 bases and J by 4 bases, with 7 bases of the junction left unmatched. CDR3 length: 15 amino acids. The CDR3 here is CASSSRGADADTQYF. Written as DNA, the CDR3 is TGTGCCAGCAGCTCGCGGGGGGCCGACGCAGATACGCAGTATTTT.

This chain joins TRBV5-1 and TRBJ1-1; D possibly corresponds to TRBD1 (5 bases). Germline V gene lookup returns CDR1 SGHRS and CDR2 YFSETQ. Trimming took off 6 bases at V and 0 bases at J, with 15 bases between the two ends. The CDR3 runs 15 residues. The CDR3 DNA reads as TGCGCCAGCACCGAGGCCCCAGGGATGAACACTGAAGCTTTCTTT. It encodes CASTEAPGMNTEAFF.

The CDR3 is CASATGGVSYEQYF. For the CDR3, the DNA is TGTGCCAGTGCGACAGGGGGCGTCTCCTACGAGCAGTACTTC. This chain joins TRBV6-5 and TRBJ2-7, with 10 bases identical to TRBD1. This CDR3 has 14 residues. With V trimmed by 9 bases and J by 0 bases, 5 bases remained unmatched. Germline lookup yields CDR1 MNHEY and CDR2 SVGAGI.

The rearrangement links TRBV18 to TRBJ1-6, with a tentative D call TRBD1 (5 bases). Germline values: CDR1 KGHSH, CDR2 LQKENI. The CDR3 has 13 amino acids. V lost 6 bases to trimming and J lost 15 bases, with 18 bases between them. The CDR3 DNA reads as TGTGCCAGCTCGGCCGGACAAGGTGGCCTCCTCCACTTT. It codes for CASSAGQGGLLHF.

The rearrangement links TRBV2 to TRBJ2-7; 10 nucleotides match TRBD2. The germline V gene encodes CDR1 SNHLY and CDR2 FYNNEI. This CDR3 is built from 14 residues. With V trimmed by 4 bases and J by 2 bases, 2 bases remained unmatched. CDR3 amino acids: CASSVAGGPYEQYF. The CDR3 coding sequence is TGTGCCAGCAGTGTAGCGGGGGGTCCCTACGAGCAGTACTTC.

This chain joins TRBV5-1 and TRBJ1-1, with D unresolved. Germline CDR1 is SGHRS and CDR2 is YFSETQ. CDR3 length: 14 amino acids. V lost 1 base, J lost 0 bases, and 7 bases lay in between. In DNA, the CDR3 is TGCGCCAGCAGCTTGCCTCAGTTGAACACTGAAGCTTTCTTT. Residues: CASSLPQLNTEAFF.

The chain carries TRBV18 and TRBJ2-1; D is unclear. Germline CDR1 reads KGHSH; CDR2 reads LQKENI. The CDR3 loop spans 13 amino acids. V was clipped by 3 bases and J by 10 bases, with 13 bases between them. As DNA, the CDR3 is TGTGCCAGCTCACCCCAAACGAGTTCAGAGCAGTTCTTC. Protein: CASSPQTSSEQFF.

The chain joins TRBV19 to TRBJ1-5; TRBD1 agrees at 10 bases. With 1 base clipped from V and 6 bases from J, the junction kept 3 bases outside the gene matches. The CDR3 is 15 residues long. Germline CDR1 reads LNHDA; CDR2 reads SQIVND (reference sequence). CDR3 DNA: TGTGCCAGTAGTATAGTGGGGACAGGGGTTCAGCCCCAGCATTTT. It encodes CASSIVGTGVQPQHF.

The gene calls are TRBV14 and TRBJ1-2; D gene ambiguous. CDR1 SGHDN and CDR2 FVKESK come from the germline V gene. This CDR3 has 13 amino acids. The germline V and J ends were trimmed by 1 base and 1 base, with 4 bases remaining between them. The CDR3 DNA is TGTGCCAGCAGCCAAGCTAGTAACTATGGCTACACCTTC. It is translated as CASSQASNYGYTF.

V usage is TRBV7-2 and J usage is TRBJ1-2; TRBD1 matches 7 bases. Germline V gene lookup returns CDR1 SGHTA and CDR2 FQGNSA. CDR3 size: 15 residues. V was clipped by 5 bases and J by 8 bases; unmatched bases: 14. The CDR3 loop reads CASSRDTQQGRGYTF. CDR3 in DNA: TGTGCCAGCAGCAGGGATACGCAACAGGGGAGAGGCTACACCTTC.

Only one count was recorded for this clone. This chain joins TRBV6-5 and TRBJ2-3, with 8 nucleotides matching TRBD1. The CDR3 loop spans 15 amino acids. CDR1 and CDR2 (germline): MNHEY, SVGAGI. Losses at the gene ends were 5 bases for V and 1 base for J; bases not matched to a gene: 5. Here the CDR3 DNA reads TGTGCCAGCAGTCCTCAGGGGGCCCGCACAGATACGCAGTATTTT. Protein: CASSPQGARTDTQYF.

V is TRBV5-6 and J is TRBJ1-2; 7 bases fit TRBD1. Losses at the gene ends were 0 bases for V and 4 bases for J; bases not matched to a gene: 12. CDR3 length equals 17 residues. Per germline, CDR1 SGHDT and CDR2 YYEEEE. CDR3 DNA sequence: TGTGCCAGCAGCTTGGAGGGTAATTGGGGACAGAGCTATGGCTACACCTTC. Its translation is CASSLEGNWGQSYGYTF.

This chain uses TRBV19 with TRBJ1-5; 7 bases agree with TRBD1. Per the germline V gene, CDR1 is LNHDA and CDR2 is SQIVND (reference sequence). The V segment lost 8 bases and the J segment 3 bases; nucleotides outside the gene matches: 7. This CDR3 has 14 residues. The CDR3 protein is CASSRRGFNQPQHF. CDR3 coding DNA: TGTGCCAGTTCACGCAGGGGGTTCAATCAGCCCCAGCATTTT.

The rearrangement links TRBV11-2 to TRBJ1-1; possibly TRBD1 for D (5 bases). The CDR3 is made up of 14 amino acids. Germline lookup yields CDR1 SGHAT and CDR2 FQNNGV. The V gene lost 1 base and the J gene lost 4 bases, with 10 bases spanning the gap. The CDR3 is CASSLGPGGTEAFF. The CDR3 DNA sequence: TGTGCCAGCAGCTTAGGTCCCGGGGGCACTGAAGCTTTCTTT.

The gene calls are TRBV11-2 and TRBJ2-1; maybe TRBD2 (6 bases). In germline, CDR1 is SGHAT, CDR2 FQNNGV. The CDR3 is made up of 15 amino acids. Trimming removed 7 bases at V and 2 bases at J, with 15 bases between. The CDR3 DNA reads as TGTGCCAGCAAACTTCTAGCGTCGGCCTACAATGAGCAGTTCTTC. This codes for CASKLLASAYNEQFF.

This chain links TRBV5-5 with TRBJ2-1; TRBD2 aligns across 9 bases. The CDR3 is made up of 16 amino acids. Germline V gene sequence: CDR1 SGHKS, CDR2 YYEKEE (reference sequence). The V gene end was trimmed by 4 bases and the J gene end by 1 base; junction bases not matched to a gene: 6. The CDR3 DNA sequence: TGTGCCAGCAGCACCTCTAGCGGGGCTTCCTACAATGAGCAGTTCTTC. Protein product: CASSTSSGASYNEQFF.

The CDR3 DNA follows: TGCAGCGTCTTAGACAGGGGGCAAACTGGCTACACCTTC. Translated: CSVLDRGQTGYTF. The chain is built from TRBV29-1 and TRBJ1-2, with 10 bases fitting TRBD1. From germline, CDR1 is SQVTM and CDR2 ANQGSEA. This CDR3 region has 13 residues. V lost 6 bases to trimming and J lost 7 bases; unmatched junction nucleotides: 8.

The chain employs TRBV6-1 and TRBJ1-5; 9 nucleotides line up with TRBD1. Trimming removed 3 bases from V and 5 bases from J; junction bases left unmatched: 5. CDR1 and CDR2 from the germline V gene are MNHNS and SASEGT. This CDR3 has 15 amino acids. The CDR3 loop reads CASSEAGQGHQPQHF. In DNA, the CDR3 is TGTGCCAGCAGTGAGGCGGGACAGGGTCATCAGCCCCAGCATTTT.